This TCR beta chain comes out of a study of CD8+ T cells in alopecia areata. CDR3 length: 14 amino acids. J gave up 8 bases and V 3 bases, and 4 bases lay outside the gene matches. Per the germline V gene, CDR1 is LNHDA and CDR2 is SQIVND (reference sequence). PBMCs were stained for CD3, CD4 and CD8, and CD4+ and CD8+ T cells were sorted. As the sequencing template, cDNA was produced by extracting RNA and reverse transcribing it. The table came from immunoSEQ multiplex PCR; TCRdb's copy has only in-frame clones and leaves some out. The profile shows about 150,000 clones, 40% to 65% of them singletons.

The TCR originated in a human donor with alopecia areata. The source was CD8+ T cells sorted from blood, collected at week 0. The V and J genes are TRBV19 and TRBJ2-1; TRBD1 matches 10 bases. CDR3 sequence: CASSMGTGVHEQFF. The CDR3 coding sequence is TGTGCCAGTAGTATGGGGACAGGGGTGCATGAGCAGTTCTTC.